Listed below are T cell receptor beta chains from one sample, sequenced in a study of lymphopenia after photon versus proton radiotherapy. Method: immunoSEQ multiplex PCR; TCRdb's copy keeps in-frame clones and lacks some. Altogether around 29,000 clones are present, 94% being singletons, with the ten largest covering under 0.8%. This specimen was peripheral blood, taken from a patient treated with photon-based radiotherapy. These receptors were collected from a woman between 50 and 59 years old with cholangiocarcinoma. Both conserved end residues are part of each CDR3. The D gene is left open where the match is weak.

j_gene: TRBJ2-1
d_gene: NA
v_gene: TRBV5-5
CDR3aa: CASSEAGNSYNEQFF

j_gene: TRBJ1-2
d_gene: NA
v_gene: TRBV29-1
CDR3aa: CSVEIQSHYGYTF

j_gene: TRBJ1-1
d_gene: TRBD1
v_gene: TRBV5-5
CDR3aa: CASSPGGMNTEAFF

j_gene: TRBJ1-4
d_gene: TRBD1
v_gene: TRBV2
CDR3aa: CASSARTGLDGKLFF

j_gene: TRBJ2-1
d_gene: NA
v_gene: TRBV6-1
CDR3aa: CASSLRGEQFF

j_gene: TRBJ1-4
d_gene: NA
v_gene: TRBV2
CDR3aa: CASRQSNEKLFF

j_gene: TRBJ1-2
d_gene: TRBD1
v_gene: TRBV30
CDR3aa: CAWTGTGRSGYTF

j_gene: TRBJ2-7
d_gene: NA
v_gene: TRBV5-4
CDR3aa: CASSRSHEQYF

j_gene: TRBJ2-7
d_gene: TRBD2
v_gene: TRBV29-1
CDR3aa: CSVNGLAGEISYEQYF

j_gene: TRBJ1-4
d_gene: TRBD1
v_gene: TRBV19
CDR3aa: CASSINRGEKLFF

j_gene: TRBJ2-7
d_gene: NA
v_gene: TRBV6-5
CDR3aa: CASSYRHTPTYEQYF

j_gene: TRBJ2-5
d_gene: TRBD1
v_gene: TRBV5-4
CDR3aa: CASSTQGAGRQETQYF

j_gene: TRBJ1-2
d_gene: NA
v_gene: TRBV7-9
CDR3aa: CASSRDSNYGYTF

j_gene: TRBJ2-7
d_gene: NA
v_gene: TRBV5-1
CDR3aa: CASSVGHLSYEQYF

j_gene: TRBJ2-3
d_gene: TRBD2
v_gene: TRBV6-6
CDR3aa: CASSGLAGTTDTQYF

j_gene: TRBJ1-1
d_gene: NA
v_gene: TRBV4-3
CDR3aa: CASSLRRGEPLMTEAFF

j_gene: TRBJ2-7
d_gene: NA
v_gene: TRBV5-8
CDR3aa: CASTDIGLYEQYF

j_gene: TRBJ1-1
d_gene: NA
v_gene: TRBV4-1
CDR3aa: CASSQRGTAFEAFF

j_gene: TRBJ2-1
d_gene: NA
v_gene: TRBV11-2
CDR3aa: CASSLGNTLSYNEQFF

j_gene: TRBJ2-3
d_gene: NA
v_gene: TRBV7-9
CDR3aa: CASSLEAGGTDTQYF

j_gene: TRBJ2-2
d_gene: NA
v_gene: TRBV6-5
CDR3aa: CASKAGSNTGELFF

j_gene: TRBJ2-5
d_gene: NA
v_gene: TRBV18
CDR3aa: CASSPLQETQYF

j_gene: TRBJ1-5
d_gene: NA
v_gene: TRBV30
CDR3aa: CAWSYREDQPQHF

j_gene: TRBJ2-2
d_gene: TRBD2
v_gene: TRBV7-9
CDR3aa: CASGLAGGVGELFF